Listed below are T cell receptor beta chains from one sample, sequenced in a study of blood T cell repertoires in COVID-19. Using immunoSEQ multiplex PCR, the repertoire was profiled, and TCRdb retains in-frame clones only, with some absent. The sample has some 200,000 clones, 81% seen once. Sequenced input: peripheral blood. Receptors were obtained from a woman aged 40 to 55 with COVID-19, enrolled during active disease. Each CDR3 is given with its conserved first and last residue. The order of the fields is clone size, J gene, V gene, D gene, CDR3 protein, CDR3 DNA. D genes are given only for firm matches. A clone size is listed for some rows: how often the clone was seen (once, few, many), or a class if it is expanded.

-	TRBJ2-7	TRBV28	-	CASSFTGGGPYEQYF	TGTGCCAGCAGTTTCACGGGCGGAGGGCCCTACGAGCAGTACTTC
-	TRBJ2-7	TRBV27	-	CASSPGLSYEQYF	TGTGCCAGCAGTCCGGGACTTTCCTACGAGCAGTACTTC
-	TRBJ2-3	TRBV7-3	-	CASSLYSSDTQYF	TGTGCCAGCAGCTTATACTCTTCAGATACGCAGTATTTT
-	TRBJ2-5	TRBV6-4	-	CASIQPQETQYF	TGTGCCAGCATACAACCCCAAGAGACCCAGTACTTC
-	TRBJ2-5	TRBV7-9	-	CASSLLQGETQYF	TGTGCCAGCAGCTTGCTTCAGGGGGAGACCCAGTACTTC
-	TRBJ2-3	TRBV5-1	-	CASSLAVRGASDTQYF	TGCGCCAGCAGCTTGGCCGTCAGGGGCGCGTCGGATACGCAGTATTTT
once	TRBJ1-1	TRBV28	TRBD1	CASSPTGGIDTEAFF	TGTGCCAGCAGCCCTACAGGGGGCATTGACACTGAAGCTTTCTTT
-	TRBJ2-5	TRBV7-2	-	CASSSGTSETQYF	TGTGCCAGCAGCTCCGGGACTTCGGAGACCCAGTACTTC
once	TRBJ2-1	TRBV7-6	TRBD2	CASSPPSGRSYNEQFF	TGTGCCAGCAGCCCCCCTAGCGGGAGGTCCTACAATGAGCAGTTCTTC
-	TRBJ1-4	TRBV19	-	CASSIGTVGEKLFF	TGTGCCAGTAGTATAGGGACAGTGGGAGAAAAACTGTTTTTT
once	TRBJ2-1	TRBV7-3	TRBD2	CASSETSLNEQFF	TGTGCCAGCAGCGAGACTAGCCTCAATGAGCAGTTCTTC
-	TRBJ2-1	TRBV9	TRBD2	CASSASSGVYNEQFF	TGTGCCAGCAGCGCCTCTAGCGGGGTCTACAATGAGCAGTTCTTC
-	TRBJ1-5	TRBV3-1/TRBV3-2	-	CASSPGDQPQHF	TGTGCCAGCAGCCCAGGGGATCAGCCCCAGCATTTT
-	TRBJ2-3	TRBV19	-	CASRKQGGRSTDTQYF	TGTGCCAGTAGGAAACAGGGAGGGAGGAGCACAGATACGCAGTATTTT
-	TRBJ1-5	TRBV2	-	CASSEHSPNQPQHF	TGTGCCAGCAGTGAACACAGCCCCAATCAGCCCCAGCATTTT
many	TRBJ1-5	TRBV2	TRBD1	CASSPGTGGERSNQPQHF	TGTGCCAGCAGTCCCGGGACAGGGGGCGAGAGGAGCAATCAGCCCCAGCATTTT
once	TRBJ2-5	TRBV7-2	TRBD1	CASSYDRGRLETQYF	TGTGCCAGCAGTTACGACAGGGGGCGTCTGGAGACCCAGTACTTC
-	TRBJ1-6	TRBV4-1	TRBD1	CASSQVGATGASYNSPLHF	TGCGCCAGCAGCCAAGTCGGAGCTACAGGGGCATCCTATAATTCACCCCTCCACTTT
-	TRBJ2-3	TRBV18	-	CASSPSAGSTDTQYF	TGTGCCAGCTCACCAAGCGCAGGGAGCACAGATACGCAGTATTTT
few	TRBJ1-2	TRBV28	-	CASSPDKFYGYTF	TGTGCCAGCAGCCCCGACAAATTCTATGGCTACACCTTC
-	TRBJ2-1	TRBV20-1	-	CSASLGGEGNEQFF	TGCAGTGCTAGTCTCGGGGGAGAGGGCAATGAGCAGTTCTTC
-	TRBJ2-1	TRBV5-4	TRBD1	CASSWDRSSYNEQFF	TGTGCCAGCAGCTGGGACAGGAGTTCCTACAATGAGCAGTTCTTC
-	TRBJ2-3	TRBV6-4	-	CASMRAGDTDTQYF	TGTGCCAGCATGAGGGCAGGGGACACAGATACGCAGTATTTT
-	TRBJ2-5	TRBV4-1	-	CASSQVFGSGETQYF	TGCGCCAGCAGCCAAGTATTCGGGAGCGGAGAGACCCAGTACTTC
once	TRBJ2-1	TRBV29-1	-	CSVDINEQFF	TGCAGCGTTGACATTAATGAGCAGTTCTTC
-	TRBJ2-5	TRBV28	TRBD1	CASSPGYRGKLLETQYF	TGTGCCAGCAGTCCAGGATACAGGGGGAAACTCTTGGAGACCCAGTACTTC
few	TRBJ1-2	TRBV2	TRBD1	CASSRWTGGSYGYTF	TGTGCCAGCAGCCGATGGACAGGTGGGTCCTATGGCTACACCTTC
-	TRBJ1-2	TRBV19	TRBD1	CASSSLDRGGYGYTF	TGTGCCAGTAGTTCACTGGACAGGGGAGGGTATGGCTACACCTTC
-	TRBJ2-1	TRBV18	TRBD2	CASSRVLAGGIQDEQFF	TGTGCCAGCTCGCGCGTACTAGCGGGGGGAATACAAGATGAGCAGTTCTTC
-	TRBJ1-6	TRBV28	-	CASSFQSPLHF	TGTGCCAGCAGTTTTCAGTCACCCCTCCACTTT
once	TRBJ2-7	TRBV3-1/TRBV3-2	TRBD1	CASSQDPRGHEQYF	TGTGCCAGCAGCCAGGACCCTAGGGGGCACGAGCAGTACTTC
-	TRBJ1-4	TRBV2	-	CASSGQVREKLFF	TGTGCCAGCAGTGGGCAGGTCCGTGAAAAACTGTTTTTT
-	TRBJ1-1	TRBV6-5	-	CASTRGGMNTEAFF	TGTGCCAGCACGAGAGGGGGTATGAACACTGAAGCTTTCTTT
-	TRBJ2-5	TRBV7-2	TRBD2	CASSLGAVRGKGETQYF	TGTGCCAGCAGCTTAGGGGCAGTGCGGGGGAAGGGAGAGACCCAGTACTTC
-	TRBJ2-7	TRBV5-1	-	CASRDFNYEQYF	TGCGCCAGCAGGGACTTCAACTACGAGCAGTACTTC